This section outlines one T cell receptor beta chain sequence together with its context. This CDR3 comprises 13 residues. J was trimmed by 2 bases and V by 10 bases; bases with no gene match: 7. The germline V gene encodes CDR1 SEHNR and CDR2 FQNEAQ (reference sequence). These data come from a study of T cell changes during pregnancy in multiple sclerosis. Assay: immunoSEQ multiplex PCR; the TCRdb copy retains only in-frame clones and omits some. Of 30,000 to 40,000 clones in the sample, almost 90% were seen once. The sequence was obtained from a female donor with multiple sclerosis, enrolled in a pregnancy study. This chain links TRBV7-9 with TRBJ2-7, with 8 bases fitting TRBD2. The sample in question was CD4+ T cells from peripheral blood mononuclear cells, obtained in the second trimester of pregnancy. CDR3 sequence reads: CATATSDPYEQYF. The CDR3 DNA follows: TGTGCCACCGCGACTAGCGATCCCTACGAGCAGTACTTC.